This paragraph covers one T cell receptor beta chain sequence. Using its own MiXCR run on the reads, TCRdb lists one record per CDR3 protein. Here the sample spans some 440,000 distinct CDR3 sequences, approximately 33% being singletons. These data belong to a study of T cell repertoires in cytomegalovirus infection. About the research overall: CMV infection and matching HLA type were both indicated by public TCR beta signatures.

With 7 bases removed from V and 5 bases from J, the gap between germline ends came to 11 bases. Germline CDR1 is SNHLY and CDR2 is FYNNEI. CDR3 length: 13 amino acids. Sequencing was carried out using PBMCs. This clonotype originated in a human donor in good health (CMV status not recorded). Some clones in this sample may be carry-over from other donors' samples. This chain links TRBV2 with TRBJ2-2; D remains ambiguous. DNA for the CDR3: TGTGCCAGCATGAAGGGCCTAACCGGGGAGCTGTTTTTT. Its protein product is CASMKGLTGELFF.